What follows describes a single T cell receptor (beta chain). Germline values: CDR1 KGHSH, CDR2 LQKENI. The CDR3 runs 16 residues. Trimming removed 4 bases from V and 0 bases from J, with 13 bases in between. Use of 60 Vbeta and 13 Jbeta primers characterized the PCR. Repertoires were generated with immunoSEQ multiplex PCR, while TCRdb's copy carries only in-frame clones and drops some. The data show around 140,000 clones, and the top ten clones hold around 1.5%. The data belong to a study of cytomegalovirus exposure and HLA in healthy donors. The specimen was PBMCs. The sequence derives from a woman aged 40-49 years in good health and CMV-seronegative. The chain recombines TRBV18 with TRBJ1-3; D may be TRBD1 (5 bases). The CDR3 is CASSQSHTGSGNTIYF. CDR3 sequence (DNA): TGTGCCAGCTCACAGAGTCATACAGGCTCTGGAAACACCATATATTTT.